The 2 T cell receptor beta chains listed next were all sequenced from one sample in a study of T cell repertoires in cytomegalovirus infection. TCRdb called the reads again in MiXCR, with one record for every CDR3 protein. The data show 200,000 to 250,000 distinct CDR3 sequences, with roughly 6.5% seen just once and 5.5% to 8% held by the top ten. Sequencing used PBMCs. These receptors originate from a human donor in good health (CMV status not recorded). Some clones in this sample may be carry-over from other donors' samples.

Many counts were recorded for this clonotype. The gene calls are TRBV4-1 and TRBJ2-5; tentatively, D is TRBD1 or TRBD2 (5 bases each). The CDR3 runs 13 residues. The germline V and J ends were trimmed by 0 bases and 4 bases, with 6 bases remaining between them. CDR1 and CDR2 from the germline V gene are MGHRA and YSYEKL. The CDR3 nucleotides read TGCGCCAGCAGCCAAGATGGGGGAGAGACCCAGTACTTC. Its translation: CASSQDGGETQYF.

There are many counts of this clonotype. The CDR3 coding sequence is TGTGCCAGCAGTTACGGCAGGGGGCATCCAACTAATGAAAAACTGTTTTTT. It translates to CASSYGRGHPTNEKLFF. The chain combines TRBV6-6 with TRBJ1-4, with TRBD1 matching over 8 bases. The CDR3 has 17 residues. Germline V gene data show CDR1 as MNHNY and CDR2 as SVGAGI (reference sequence). The junction had 5 bases not matched to a gene; V was cut back by 2 bases and J by 0 bases.